Listed below are T cell receptor beta chains from one sample, sequenced in a study of blood T cell repertoires in COVID-19. Only in-frame clones appear in the TCRdb table, and some are missing; sequencing was by immunoSEQ multiplex PCR. The sample lists roughly 60,000 clones; around 75% were seen once. Sequenced input: peripheral blood. The receptors come from a human donor in a cohort sampled during active COVID-19. The CDR3 runs from the conserved cysteine through the conserved F or W. D genes are given only for firm matches.

>TRBJ1-1|TRBV3-1/TRBV3-2|14|NA
CASSLGGVNTEAFF
>TRBJ2-3|TRBV7-8|14|NA
CASRDSFSTDTQYF
>TRBJ1-2|TRBV6-5|12|NA
CASRAGAGGYTF
>TRBJ2-5|TRBV9|17|TRBD2
CASSVGTSGGREETQYF
>TRBJ2-7|TRBV19|13|TRBD1
CASSQGQGWEQYF
>TRBJ2-5|TRBV4-3|17|NA
CASSQELSATGQETQYF
>TRBJ2-7|TRBV20-1|14|TRBD2
CSASLSGGTYEQYF
>TRBJ2-3|TRBV11-3|15|TRBD2
CASRAGAGVTDTQYF
>TRBJ2-5|TRBV15|15|NA
CATSRDRQAAETQYF
>TRBJ1-5|TRBV19|15|NA
CASTLTPYSNQPQHF
>TRBJ1-2|TRBV5-1|15|TRBD1
CASSFEAQGYYGYTF
>TRBJ2-6|TRBV28|17|NA
CASSLTGRGSGANVLTF
>TRBJ1-1|TRBV6-1|12|NA
CASSEYNTEAFF
>TRBJ1-6|TRBV2|14|TRBD1
CASSRQGAKSPLHF
>TRBJ1-6|TRBV27|16|NA
CASTATGGSYNSPLHF
>TRBJ2-5|TRBV27|14|TRBD2
CASSFGTSVGTQYF
>TRBJ2-7|TRBV15|13|NA
CATSRSLAAEQYF
>TRBJ1-2|TRBV28|19|TRBD1
CASRLGNLRTGGPNYGYTF
>TRBJ1-4|TRBV29-1|13|NA
CSVQADSNEKLFF
>TRBJ1-1|TRBV19|16|TRBD1
CASSGQGGLLNTEAFF
>TRBJ2-7|TRBV5-1|15|NA
CASSLEPGQTYEQYF
>TRBJ1-6|TRBV5-1|16|TRBD1
CASSPSGGQANSPLHF
>TRBJ1-2|TRBV2|12|NA
CASSEFEGNYTF
>TRBJ1-4|TRBV28|11|NA
CASWSSEKLFF
>TRBJ2-3|TRBV9|14|NA
CASSVYRGTDTQYF
>TRBJ2-7|TRBV18|15|TRBD2
CASSPPGLVSYEQYF
>TRBJ2-2|TRBV7-2|17|TRBD1
CASSRFLGQGNTGELFF
>TRBJ2-7|TRBV5-1|15|NA
CASSFTGLSSYEQYF
>TRBJ2-1|TRBV11-2|16|NA
CASSSWGEPQGNEQFF
>TRBJ1-1|TRBV5-6|15|NA
CASSSNRALNTEAFF
>TRBJ2-1|TRBV5-1|16|TRBD2
CASSGAGGVGYNEQFF
>TRBJ2-7|TRBV7-2|15|TRBD2
CASSSTGTSGYEQYF
>TRBJ2-7|TRBV9|14|TRBD1
CASSVVQGAGVQYF
>TRBJ2-5|TRBV2|12|NA
CASLRITETQYF
>TRBJ1-2|TRBV19|14|NA
CASSIVPLDYGYTF
>TRBJ1-6|TRBV10-2|13|NA
CASSDPGVLALHF
>TRBJ2-3|TRBV11-2|15|TRBD2
CASSLDPTSTDTQYF
>TRBJ2-5|TRBV27|14|NA
CASSLSRGQETQYF
>TRBJ1-6|TRBV2|15|TRBD1
CASTKGQARYSPLHF
>TRBJ1-5|TRBV6-6|12|NA
CASREGNQPQHF
>TRBJ2-7|TRBV5-1|15|TRBD2
CASSLGSGSSYEQYF
>TRBJ2-1|TRBV3-1/TRBV3-2|15|TRBD2
CASSPPSGRWDEQFF
>TRBJ1-2|TRBV28|17|NA
CASSPLLGRGTNYGYTF
>TRBJ2-7|TRBV5-1|15|NA
CASSLQSGSRYEQYF
>TRBJ1-2|TRBV5-8|17|NA
CASSPRDSLLINYGYTF
>TRBJ1-3|TRBV7-9|15|NA
CASSLFPGNGNTIYF
>TRBJ1-4|TRBV13|17|NA
CASSPSIPEGINEKLFF
>TRBJ2-3|TRBV24-1|15|NA
CATSDPDRITDTQYF
>TRBJ2-5|TRBV2|13|NA
CASIRGTGETQYF
>TRBJ2-3|TRBV4-2|20|TRBD2
CASSHPDPGLAGFKGDTQYF
>TRBJ2-2|TRBV7-3|13|NA
CASSPTGPGELFF
>TRBJ2-5|TRBV20-1|16|NA
CSASKDTTGPRGTQYF
>TRBJ2-7|TRBV10-3|14|NA
CAISESTGGWEQYF
>TRBJ2-1|TRBV6-2/TRBV6-3|18|TRBD2
CASSPRTSGRAIWSEQFF
>TRBJ1-2|TRBV14|13|NA
CASSQGLGRGYTF
>TRBJ1-6|TRBV6-5|15|NA
CASRPTALITSPLHF
>TRBJ1-2|TRBV10-1|17|NA
CASSESPSKGVNYGYTF
>TRBJ2-7|TRBV19|15|NA
CASSIPGKPAYEQYF